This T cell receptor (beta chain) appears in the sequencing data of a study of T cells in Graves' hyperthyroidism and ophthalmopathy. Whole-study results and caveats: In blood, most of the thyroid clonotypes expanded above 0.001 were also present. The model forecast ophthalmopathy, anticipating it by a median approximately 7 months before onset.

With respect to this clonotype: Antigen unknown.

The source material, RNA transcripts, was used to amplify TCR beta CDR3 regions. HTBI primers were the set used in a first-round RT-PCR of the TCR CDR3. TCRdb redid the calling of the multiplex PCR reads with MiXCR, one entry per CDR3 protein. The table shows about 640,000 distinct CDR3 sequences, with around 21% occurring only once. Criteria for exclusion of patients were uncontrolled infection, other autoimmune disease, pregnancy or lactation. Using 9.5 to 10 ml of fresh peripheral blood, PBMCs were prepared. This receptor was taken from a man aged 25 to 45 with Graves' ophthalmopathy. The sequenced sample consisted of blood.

The CDR3 DNA sequence: TGTGCCAGTAGCATGACAGATAGCAATCAGCCCCAGCATTTT. Amino acid sequence: CASSMTDSNQPQHF. This chain connects TRBV19 to TRBJ1-5; a weak D match, TRBD1 (5 bases). The length of the CDR3 is 14 residues. Germline CDR1 LNHDA, CDR2 SQIVND (reference sequence). V was cut by 6 bases and J by 0 bases, with 9 bases left in between.